This record covers a single T cell receptor beta chain. V lost 0 bases, J lost 2 bases, and 12 bases lay in between. The germline gives CDR1 SGHRS, CDR2 YFSETQ. The CDR3 spans 15 residues. The method was immunoSEQ multiplex PCR; TCRdb's version includes in-frame clones alone and lacks a portion of them. The sample lists about 37,000 clones, about 72% seen once, with approximately 22% in the top ten. These data are taken from a study of OX40 agonist ivuxolimab in advanced cancers. Whole-study context: Males comprised about 78% of the group, whose mean age was about 60 years (range roughly 23 to 80).

The TCR comes from an adult with an advanced solid tumor such as melanoma, head and neck, liver or kidney cancer. The sample was CD4+ or CD8+ T cells sorted from blood, taken in a trial of the OX40 agonist ivuxolimab. The V and J genes are TRBV5-1 and TRBJ2-7, with a possible D match to TRBD2 (5 bases). CDR3 sequence reads: CASSLAPEGPYEQYF. CDR3 DNA sequence: TGCGCCAGCAGCTTGGCCCCTGAGGGCCCCTACGAGCAGTACTTC.